This TCR beta chain was observed in a study of blood T cell repertoires in COVID-19. Across the study: Donors in the United States, Italy and Spain gave samples during acute or convalescent COVID-19.

In the original analysis: Amplification of reference gene primers was used by the study to estimate nucleated cell counts. Profiling relied on immunoSEQ multiplex PCR, and the TCRdb table lists in-frame clones only, not all of them. That table is the source of V, J and clone size, and D and trimming were worked out from the DNA. The table records roughly 60,000 clones, 70% to 90% of them present only once. CDR3 length equals 13 residues. The V gene lost 6 bases and the J gene lost 2 bases, with 10 bases spanning the gap. Germline CDR1 is LGHDT and CDR2 is YNNKEL (reference sequence). Sequencing input: peripheral blood. The receptor's source is a man at least 80 years old with acute or convalescent COVID-19. The V and J genes are TRBV3-1 (or the pseudogene TRBV3-2) and TRBJ1-2; D not resolved. This CDR3 is CASRPTANYGYTF. The DNA for the CDR3 is TGTGCCAGCAGACCTACAGCAAACTATGGCTACACCTTC.